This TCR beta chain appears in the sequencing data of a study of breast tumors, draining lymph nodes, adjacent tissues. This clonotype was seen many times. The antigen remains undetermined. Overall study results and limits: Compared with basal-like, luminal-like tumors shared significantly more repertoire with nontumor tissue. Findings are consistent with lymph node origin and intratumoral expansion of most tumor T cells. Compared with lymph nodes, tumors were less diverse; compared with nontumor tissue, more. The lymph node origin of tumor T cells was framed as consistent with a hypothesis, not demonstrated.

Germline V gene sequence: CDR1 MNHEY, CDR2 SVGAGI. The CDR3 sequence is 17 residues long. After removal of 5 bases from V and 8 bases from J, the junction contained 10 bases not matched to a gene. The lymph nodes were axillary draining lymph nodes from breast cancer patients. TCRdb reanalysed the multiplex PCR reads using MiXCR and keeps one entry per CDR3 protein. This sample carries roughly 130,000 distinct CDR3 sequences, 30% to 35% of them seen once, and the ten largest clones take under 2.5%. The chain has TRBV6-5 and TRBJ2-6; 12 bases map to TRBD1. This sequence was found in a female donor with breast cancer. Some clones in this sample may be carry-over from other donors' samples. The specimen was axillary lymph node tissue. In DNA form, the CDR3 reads TGTGCCAGCAGTAAGGGACAGGGGGCGCCCCGGCCCAACGTCCTGACTTTC. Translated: CASSKGQGAPRPNVLTF.